The text below deals with one T cell receptor (beta chain). There is no known antigen for this receptor. Per-base quality was not reported, and no clone a single base away is much larger than it. Samples from volunteer blood donors who had recovered from COVID-19 were contributed by a second Seattle source. Whole blood was collected in K2EDTA tubes by collaborating institutions according to the institutions' own protocols. For TCRbeta analysis, collaborators shipped samples as frozen whole blood, isolated PBMCs, or DNA extracted from either of those sample types. This sample is part of a study of blood T cell repertoires in COVID-19 (dated by TCRdb to 2020 to 2021). In the study overall: Samples covering the acute and convalescent phases of COVID-19 were provided by collaborators in the United States, Italy and Spain. The material from the prospective study consisted of cDNA or gDNA derived from T cells, B-cell-depleted T cells, or PBMCs. The dataset comprised deeply sampled blood TCRbeta repertoires from subjects exposed to, actively infected with, or recovered from COVID-19. A freely available public database, intended as a resource for researchers studying the immune response to SARS-CoV-2, is where the repertoires were released. The samples were drawn from the first 160 participants of the ongoing ImmuneRACE study and from over 950 subjects provided by 6 global collaborators. The sample metadata nearly always contained a de-identified subject ID, COVID-19 status, age in years and sex. Where HLA class I and class II types were available, the types were taken from metadata supplied by the sample provider, not from assay-based typing. The investigation overall reported the following: The quantity of clinical and demographic metadata differed by source and by participant and was supplied without curation.

The CDR3 holds 16 amino acids from the cysteine to the phenylalanine. Only the CDR3 part of the read is kept: 48 bases, read in frame from the first base. The junction carries 19 bases between V and J, which are trimmed by 5 bases and 6 bases respectively. CDR1 SGHTA and CDR2 FQGNSA are derived from the germline V gene. TCRbeta CDR3 regions were amplified from genomic DNA by means of the immunoSEQ Assay, a bias-controlled multiplex PCR. The study's own analysis went as follows. Within the assay, amplification of reference gene primers was used to estimate how many nucleated cells each sample contained. To quantify the absolute abundance of each unique TCRbeta CDR3 rearrangement, sequence reads were collapsed and filtered. For each sample, productive Simpson clonality was calculated by taking the square root of Simpson's diversity index across productive rearrangements. This is the immuneACCESS table as TCRdb keeps it, with only in-frame sequences that have V and J called. A part of the clones is gone; compared with another copy, unresolved V genes explain less than half, and the rest is unexplained. The V and J calls and the clone size are those of that table, but D and trimming were determined from the DNA. The sample data list 210,000 or so clones, and 70% to 80% of these were observed just once. The leading ten clones occupy less than 15% of the sample.

The V gene is TRBV7-2 and the J gene is TRBJ2-2; the best D guess is TRBD1, with 6 bases matching. Sequences were obtained from peripheral blood. The receptor was derived from a man aged 50-59 years who had recovered from COVID-19. The CDR3 here reads CASSTRDIKYPGELFF. The DNA is as follows: TGTGCCAGCAGCACCCGGGACATAAAATATCCCGGGGAGCTGTTTTTT.